This record looks at one TCR beta chain sequence and its context. Which antigen it targets is not known. No base quality information exists; no much larger clone differs at one position. CDR1 MNHEY and CDR2 SVGEGT were looked up in the germline V gene. Relative to germline, V is 9 bases shorter and J is 13 bases shorter, with 19 bases between their ends. Reading from cysteine to phenylalanine, the CDR3 counts 12 amino acids. CDR3 DNA is the only sequence kept; it has 36 bases, read in frame from the first base. The entry originates in a study of human T cells and chemical hapten exposure (dated by TCRdb to the early 2020s). The study in broad terms: For sensitization, 2% DPC in acetone was applied to a roughly 2 cm by roughly 2 cm area of upper inner arm skin. Throughout the study period of roughly five months, patients also received therapeutic DPC doses to the scalp every week. Patch testing was done on the upper back using Finn chambers containing 0.01% DPC, and results were scored after 6 days according to International Contact Dermatitis Research Group standards. Most of the patients in the cohort were female, and the cohort covered alopecia areata with under or over 50% scalp involvement, alopecia totalis and alopecia universalis. Libraries were pooled for sequencing, and variation in per-sample TCR yields was attributed mainly to small differences in library volumes within the pool. This study followed changes in the peripheral blood TCR repertoire in vivo during primary and secondary sensitization of alopecia patients to the hapten diphenylcyclopropenone (DPC). Blood was sampled from patients pre-sensitization (week 0) and at 2, 6 and about 24 weeks after DPC sensitization. For TCR sequencing, blood came from some 31 alopecia patients at anywhere from one to four time points (pre-sensitization, 2, 6 and 24 weeks). Overall results and qualifications from the work: Because all patients had alopecia, a presumed autoimmune disease, the immune response of the patients might differ from that of healthy individuals. The number of TCRs above 1 in 1000 frequency did not change with DPC sensitization; there was no evidence of global repertoire structure alterations. Patch test score correlated positively with the number of PT1 expanded TCRs, reaching significance at thresholds 8, 16 and 32 but not at 4. Compared with pre-sensitization or healthy control sets, expanded TCRs formed significantly more large CDR3 similarity clusters, which is consistent with antigen-driven responses. After repeated subsampling, changes were observed in the strength of the expansion versus patch-test correlation and in the threshold at which the correlation became significant.

The sample's treatment or condition, from its label and the paper: therapeutic diphenylcyclopropenone sensitization with weekly scalp DPC. At each patch-test visit, blood was drawn before the patch test was applied. Patients were eligible if aged 18 to 70, diagnosed with alopecia and judged suitable for DPC therapy, and pregnant patients were excluded. Total RNA was isolated from unfractionated whole blood collected in Tempus Blood RNA tubes. During library preparation, unique molecular identifiers were attached to individual cDNA molecules so that TCRs could be counted quantitatively and reproducibly. For every blood RNA sample, sequencing covered both the TCR alpha and TCR beta chains. In the paper's pipeline: A median of about 87,000 TCRs per sample was observed, with a range of about 23,224 to 690,600. V, J and CDR3 annotation of the TCR reads was carried out using the Decombinator software suite. For the PS versus PT1 abundance plots, all samples were subsampled to the same number of TCRs (28,000). TCRs were defined as expanded if absent before sensitization and observed at least eight times at the 2-week time point. The public reads were reanalyzed by TCRdb: fastp trimming at Q25, MiXCR alignment, in-frame beta chains only. Each entry merges the rows of one CDR3 protein and shows their most common DNA and genes. TCRdb, not the authors, supplied the V and J calls. This sample gives 2,500 to 3,000 distinct CDR3 sequences in total; 40% to 50% of them show up just once. The ten most abundant clones make up about a tenth of the sample.

The rearrangement combines TRBV6-2 or TRBV6-3 with TRBJ2-1; tentative D gene TRBD1, with 5 bases matching. The sequences come from whole blood, collected before DPC sensitization or 2, 6, or about 24 weeks after (not recorded which). This TCR came from an adult with alopecia areata. Some clones in this sample may be carry-over from other donors' samples. This table probably holds off-target reads from a library built for another chain. The nucleotide sequence reads TGTGCCAGTAGGGGCGAAGCCTTCTACCAGTTCTTC. Translated, this gives CASRGEAFYQFF.